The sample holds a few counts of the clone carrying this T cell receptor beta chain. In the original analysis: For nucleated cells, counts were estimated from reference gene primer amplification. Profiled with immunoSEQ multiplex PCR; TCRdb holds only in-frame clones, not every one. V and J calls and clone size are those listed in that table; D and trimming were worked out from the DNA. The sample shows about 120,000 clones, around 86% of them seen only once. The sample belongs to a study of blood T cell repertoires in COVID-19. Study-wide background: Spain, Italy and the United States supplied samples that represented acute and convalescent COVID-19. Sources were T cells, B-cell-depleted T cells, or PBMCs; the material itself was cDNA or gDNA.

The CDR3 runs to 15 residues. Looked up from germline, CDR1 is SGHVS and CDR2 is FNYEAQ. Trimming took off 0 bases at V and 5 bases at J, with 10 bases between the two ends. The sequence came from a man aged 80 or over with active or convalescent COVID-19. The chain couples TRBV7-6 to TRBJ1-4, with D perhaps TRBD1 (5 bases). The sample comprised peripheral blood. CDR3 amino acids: CASSLAAGQNEKLFF. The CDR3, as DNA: TGTGCCAGCAGCTTAGCAGCAGGGCAAAATGAAAAACTGTTTTTT.